A selection of T cell receptor beta chains follows, all from one sample in a study of vaccination and CD4 T cells after COVID-19. The antigens these receptors bind are not known. TCRdb passed the PCR reads through MiXCR, listing each CDR3 protein once. The sample has around 20,000 distinct CDR3 sequences; less than 35% are singletons. This specimen was CD4+ T cells from blood, cultured in vitro, taken about 7 months after SARS-CoV-2 vaccination. The receptors derive from a human donor who had recovered from COVID-19. The CDR3 runs from the conserved cysteine through the conserved F or W. A D gene is named only where the DNA matches it firmly. Only part of the rows carry a size: once, few, many, or a class if the clone is expanded.

V gene	CDR3 length	D gene	J gene	clone size	CDR3 protein	CDR3 DNA
TRBV7-2	15	NA	TRBJ1-6	NA	CASSLEGNRNSPLHF	TGTGCCAGCAGCTTAGAGGGGAATCGAAATTCACCCCTCCACTTT
TRBV20-1	18	NA	TRBJ1-6	medium-sized	CSARRPRAGPPYNSPLHF	TGCAGTGCTAGACGACCCCGAGCAGGGCCACCTTATAATTCACCCCTCCACTTT
TRBV10-3	17	NA	TRBJ2-1	NA	CAISEGSGGSSYNEQFF	TGTGCCATCAGTGAGGGGAGCGGTGGAAGCTCCTACAATGAGCAGTTCTTC
TRBV6-5	17	NA	TRBJ1-2	few	CASSYLSGRTGAHGYTF	TGTGCCAGCAGTTACTTGTCAGGGAGGACGGGAGCGCATGGCTACACCTTC
TRBV4-1	15	NA	TRBJ2-5	NA	CASSHPFTNQETQYF	TGCGCCAGCAGCCATCCATTTACCAACCAAGAGACCCAGTACTTC
TRBV5-1	12	NA	TRBJ2-5	few	CASSLTQETQYF	TGCGCCAGCAGCTTGACTCAAGAGACCCAGTACTTC
TRBV7-2	16	NA	TRBJ1-6	NA	CASSLYSRALNSPLHF	TGTGCCAGCAGCCTATACTCGCGGGCATTAAATTCACCCCTCCACTTT
TRBV6-2/TRBV6-3	14	TRBD2	TRBJ2-1	NA	CASSRTSGTNEQFF	TGTGCCAGCAGCAGGACTAGCGGGACCAATGAGCAGTTCTTC
TRBV20-1	15	TRBD1	TRBJ1-2	NA	CSARTNGQGNYGYTF	TGCAGTGCTAGAACCAACGGACAGGGGAACTATGGCTACACCTTC
TRBV29-1	13	NA	TRBJ1-6	few	CSVEGRGRSPLHF	TGCAGCGTTGAGGGCAGGGGAAGGTCACCCCTCCACTTT
TRBV28	14	NA	TRBJ2-3	NA	CASSLYAPTDTQYF	TGTGCCAGCAGTTTATATGCTCCCACAGATACGCAGTATTTT
TRBV20-1	14	NA	TRBJ1-5	NA	CSAPPRVDNQPQHF	TGCAGTGCTCCCCCTAGGGTCGACAATCAGCCCCAGCATTTT
TRBV6-1	13	TRBD1	TRBJ1-6	NA	CASSPLTGSPLHF	TGTGCCAGCAGTCCTCTGACAGGGTCACCCCTCCACTTT
TRBV7-2	15	TRBD2	TRBJ2-1	NA	CASSLSGRAGNEQFF	TGTGCCAGCAGCCTCAGCGGGAGGGCAGGGAATGAGCAGTTCTTC
TRBV20-1	17	TRBD2	TRBJ2-1	few	CSARVGLAGSSRDEQFF	TGCAGTGCTAGAGTAGGCCTAGCGGGTTCCTCGCGCGATGAGCAGTTCTTC
TRBV19	17	NA	TRBJ2-5	NA	CASSIGWGRVPGETQYF	TGTGCCAGTAGTATCGGTTGGGGCAGGGTCCCCGGAGAGACCCAGTACTTC
TRBV6-1	14	TRBD1	TRBJ2-7	few	CASRGQGARYEQYF	TGTGCCAGCAGAGGACAGGGGGCGCGGTACGAGCAGTACTTC
TRBV10-3	19	NA	TRBJ2-6	NA	CAIGEAGRSQSAGANVLTF	TGTGCCATCGGTGAGGCGGGGCGTTCGCAATCGGCTGGGGCCAACGTCCTGACTTTC
TRBV10-3	13	TRBD1	TRBJ1-5	NA	CAITGTVNQPQHF	TGTGCCATAACCGGGACAGTCAATCAGCCCCAGCATTTT
TRBV20-1	13	NA	TRBJ2-3	NA	CSAFGAGTDTQYF	TGCAGTGCTTTTGGGGCTGGCACAGATACGCAGTATTTT
TRBV5-4	14	NA	TRBJ2-5	once	CASSLGARQETQYF	TGTGCCAGCAGCTTAGGGGCCCGCCAAGAGACCCAGTACTTC
TRBV28	14	TRBD1	TRBJ1-1	few	CATRTGTVNTEAFF	TGTGCCACCAGGACAGGGACAGTGAACACTGAAGCTTTCTTT
TRBV5-1	14	TRBD2	TRBJ2-5	NA	CASSLGLAQETQYF	TGCGCCAGCAGCTTGGGACTAGCACAAGAGACCCAGTACTTC
TRBV20-1	16	TRBD2	TRBJ2-7	NA	CSARDPGGGRSYEQYF	TGCAGTGCTAGAGATCCGGGCGGCGGGAGGTCCTACGAGCAGTACTTC
TRBV19	17	TRBD2	TRBJ2-7	NA	CASSMAGSGRSSYEQYF	TGTGCCAGTAGTATGGCGGGTAGCGGGAGGAGCTCCTACGAGCAGTACTTC
TRBV20-1	13	NA	TRBJ2-7	NA	CSARVDTMGEQYF	TGCAGTGCTAGGGTGGACACGATGGGGGAGCAGTACTTC
TRBV20-1	13	NA	TRBJ2-7	few	CSAREDSEGEQYF	TGCAGTGCTAGAGAGGACTCGGAGGGGGAGCAGTACTTC
TRBV6-5	17	TRBD2	TRBJ2-5	NA	CASSYGGSGQGKETQYF	TGTGCCAGCAGTTACGGGGGTAGCGGGCAGGGTAAAGAGACCCAGTACTTC
TRBV7-7	15	NA	TRBJ2-5	NA	CASSLVDGSGETQCF	TGTGCTAGCAGCTTAGTGGACGGGTCGGGAGAGACCCAGTGCTTC
TRBV27	14	NA	TRBJ1-1	NA	CASSNRGGYTEAFF	TGTGCCAGCAGTAACCGGGGGGGGTACACTGAAGCTTTCTTT
TRBV6-1	13	TRBD1	TRBJ2-1	few	CASRITGGDEQFF	TGTGCCAGCAGGATCACAGGGGGCGATGAGCAGTTCTTC
TRBV20-1	14	TRBD1	TRBJ2-5	NA	CSARTGTGGETQYF	TGCAGTGCTAGGACCGGGACAGGGGGAGAGACCCAGTACTTC
TRBV20-1	16	TRBD1	TRBJ1-1	NA	CSARTGTGGRNTEAFF	TGCAGTGCTAGAACCGGGACAGGGGGACGTAACACTGAAGCTTTCTTT
TRBV4-1	14	TRBD1	TRBJ1-5	NA	CASSRTGDNQPQHF	TGCGCCAGCAGCCGGACAGGGGATAACCAGCCCCAGCATTTT
TRBV28	15	TRBD1	TRBJ1-1	few	CASSIGDRDNDEAFF	TGTGCCAGCAGTATTGGTGACAGGGACAACGATGAAGCTTTCTTT
TRBV6-1	15	NA	TRBJ2-3	NA	CASSAEAGSLDTQYF	TGTGCCAGCAGCGCCGAGGCGGGATCTTTAGATACGCAGTATTTT
TRBV28	19	TRBD2	TRBJ2-5	NA	CASSSGLAGESIRLETQYF	TGTGCCAGCAGCTCGGGACTAGCGGGAGAGAGTATTAGGCTGGAGACCCAGTACTTC
TRBV28	15	NA	TRBJ1-2	NA	CASSSVQGANYGYTF	TGTGCCAGCAGTAGCGTACAGGGAGCTAACTATGGCTACACCTTC
TRBV28	16	NA	TRBJ2-5	NA	CASSTSWGSEPETQYF	TGTGCCAGCAGTACCTCTTGGGGGAGTGAACCCGAGACCCAGTACTTC
TRBV5-1	18	TRBD2	TRBJ2-3	NA	CASSPAMGLAGGTDTQYF	TGCGCCAGCAGCCCGGCGATGGGACTAGCGGGAGGTACAGATACGCAGTATTTT
TRBV15	17	TRBD2	TRBJ2-3	NA	CATSRDLGGGATDTQYF	TGTGCCACCAGCAGAGATCTCGGGGGGGGCGCGACAGATACGCAGTATTTT
TRBV15	14	NA	TRBJ2-5	medium-sized	CATSRDKPHETQYF	TGTGCCACCAGCAGAGATAAACCCCACGAGACCCAGTACTTC
TRBV30	11	NA	TRBJ2-7	NA	CAWSAQYEQYF	TGTGCCTGGAGTGCCCAGTACGAGCAGTACTTC
TRBV6-1	12	NA	TRBJ2-2	few	CASRTNAGELFF	TGTGCCAGCAGAACGAACGCCGGGGAGCTGTTTTTT
TRBV27	18	NA	TRBJ1-1	few	CASSLGGGARVVEKKAFF	TGTGCCAGCAGCCTGGGTGGGGGGGCAAGGGTGGTTGAAAAAAAAGCTTTCTTT